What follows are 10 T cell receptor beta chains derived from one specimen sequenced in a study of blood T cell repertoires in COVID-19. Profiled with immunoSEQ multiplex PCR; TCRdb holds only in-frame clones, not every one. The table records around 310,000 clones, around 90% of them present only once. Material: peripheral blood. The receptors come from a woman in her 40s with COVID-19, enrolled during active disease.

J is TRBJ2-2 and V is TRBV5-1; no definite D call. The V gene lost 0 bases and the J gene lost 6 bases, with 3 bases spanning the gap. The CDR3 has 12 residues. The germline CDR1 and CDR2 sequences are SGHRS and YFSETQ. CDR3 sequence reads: CASSLAAGELFF. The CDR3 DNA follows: TGCGCCAGCAGCTTGGCAGCCGGGGAGCTGTTTTTT. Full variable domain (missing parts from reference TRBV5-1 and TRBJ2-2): KAGVTQTPRYLIKTRGQQVTLSCSPISGHRSVSWYQQTPGQGLQFLFEYFSETQRNKGNFPGRFSGRQFSNSRSEMNVSTLELGDSALYLCASSLAAGELFFGEGSRLTVL.

The CDR3 DNA is TGTGCCAGCAGCGTAGCGGGGACACATCGGGCCAACGAGCAGTACTTC. Translating it yields CASSVAGTHRANEQYF. The rearrangement uses TRBV9 and TRBJ2-7, with D possibly matching TRBD1 (6 bases). Trimming shortened V by 0 bases and J by 5 bases, and 18 bases separated the two germline ends. Germline lookup yields CDR1 SGDLS and CDR2 YYNGEE. This CDR3 comprises 16 residues.

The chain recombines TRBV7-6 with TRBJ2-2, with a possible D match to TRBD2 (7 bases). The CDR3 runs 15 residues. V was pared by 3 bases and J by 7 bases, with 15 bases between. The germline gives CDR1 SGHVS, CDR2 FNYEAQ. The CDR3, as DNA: TGTGCCAGCAGCTTGGGGGCGGGACTAAGCGGGGAGCTGTTTTTT. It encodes CASSLGAGLSGELFF.

CDR3 amino acids: CASSGQGSYEQYF. The CDR3 DNA is TGTGCCAGTTCCGGGCAGGGGTCCTACGAGCAGTACTTC. This chain joins TRBV7-2 and TRBJ2-7, with D perhaps matching TRBD1 (6 bases). Germline V gene lookup returns CDR1 SGHTA and CDR2 FQGNSA. The CDR3 extends over 13 amino acids. Trimming left V 9 bases short and J 1 base short, with 13 bases between.

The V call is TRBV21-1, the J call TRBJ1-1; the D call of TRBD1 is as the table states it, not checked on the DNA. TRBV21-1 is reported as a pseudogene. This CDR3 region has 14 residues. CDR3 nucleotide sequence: TGTGCCAGCAGCTATCAGGGGTTTCACACTGAAGCTTTCTTT. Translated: CASSYQGFHTEAFF.

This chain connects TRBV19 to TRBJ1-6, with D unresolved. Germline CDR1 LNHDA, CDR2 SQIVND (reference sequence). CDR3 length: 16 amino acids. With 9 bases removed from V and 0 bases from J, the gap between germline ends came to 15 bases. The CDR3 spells CASRGRESSYNSPLHF. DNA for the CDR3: TGTGCCAGCAGAGGACGGGAGAGCTCCTATAATTCACCCCTCCACTTT.

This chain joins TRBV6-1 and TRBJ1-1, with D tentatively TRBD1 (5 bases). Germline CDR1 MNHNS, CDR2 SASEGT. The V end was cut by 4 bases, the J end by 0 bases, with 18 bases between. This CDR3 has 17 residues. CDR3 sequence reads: CASSGPGPLRVNTEAFF. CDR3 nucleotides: TGTGCCAGCAGTGGTCCAGGGCCCCTTAGGGTGAACACTGAAGCTTTCTTT.

CDR3 DNA: TGTGCCAGCAGCCCCGACAGGACCCTTGACGAGCAGTACTTC. Translated, it gives CASSPDRTLDEQYF. The V call is TRBV7-2, the J call TRBJ2-7, with D perhaps matching TRBD1 (6 bases). Germline V lookup: CDR1 SGHTA, CDR2 FQGNSA. V lost 5 bases to trimming and J lost 5 bases, with 16 bases between them. This CDR3 comprises 14 residues. The full variable domain, its missing parts supplied by reference TRBV7-2 and TRBJ2-7, is GAGVSQSPSNKVTEKGKDVELRCDPISGHTALYWYRQSLGQGLEFLIYFQGNSAPDKSGLPSDRFSAERTGGSVSTLTIQRTQQEDSAVYLCASSPDRTLDEQYFGPGTRLTVT.

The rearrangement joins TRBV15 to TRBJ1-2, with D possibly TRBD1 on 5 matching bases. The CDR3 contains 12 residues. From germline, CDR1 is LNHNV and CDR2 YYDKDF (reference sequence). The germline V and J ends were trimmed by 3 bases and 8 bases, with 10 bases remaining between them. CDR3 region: CATSRTVEGYTF. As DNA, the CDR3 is TGTGCCACCAGCAGGACAGTGGAGGGCTACACCTTC. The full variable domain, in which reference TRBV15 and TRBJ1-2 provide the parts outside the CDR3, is DAMVIQNPRYQVTQFGKPVTLSCSQTLNHNVMYWYQQKSSQAPKLLFHYYDKDFNNEADTPDNFQSRRPNTSFCFLDIRSPGLGDTAMYLCATSRTVEGYTFGSGTRLTVV.

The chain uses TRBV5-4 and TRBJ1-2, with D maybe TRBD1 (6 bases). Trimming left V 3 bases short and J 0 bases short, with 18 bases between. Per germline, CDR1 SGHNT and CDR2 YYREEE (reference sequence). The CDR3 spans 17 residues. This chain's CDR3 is CASSSDKGVRSNYGYTF. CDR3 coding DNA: TGTGCCAGCAGCTCGGACAAGGGGGTTAGGTCTAACTATGGCTACACCTTC.